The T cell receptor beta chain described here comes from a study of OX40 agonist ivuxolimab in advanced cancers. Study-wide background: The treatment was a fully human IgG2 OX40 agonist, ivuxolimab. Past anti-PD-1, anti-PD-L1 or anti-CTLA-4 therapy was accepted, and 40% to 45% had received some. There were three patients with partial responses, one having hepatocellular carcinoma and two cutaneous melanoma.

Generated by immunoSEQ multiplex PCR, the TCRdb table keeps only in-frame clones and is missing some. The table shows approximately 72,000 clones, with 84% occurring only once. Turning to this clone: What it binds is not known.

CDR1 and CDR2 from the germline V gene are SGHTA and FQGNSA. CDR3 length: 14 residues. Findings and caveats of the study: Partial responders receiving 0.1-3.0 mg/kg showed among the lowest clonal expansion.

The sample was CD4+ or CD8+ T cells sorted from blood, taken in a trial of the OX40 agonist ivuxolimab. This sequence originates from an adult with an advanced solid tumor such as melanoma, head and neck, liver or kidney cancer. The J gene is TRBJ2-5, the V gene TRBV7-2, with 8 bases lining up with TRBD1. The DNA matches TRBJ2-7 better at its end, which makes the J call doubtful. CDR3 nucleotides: TGTGCCAGCAGCATGACAGGGGCCAACTACGAGCAGTACTTC. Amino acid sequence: CASSMTGANYEQYF.